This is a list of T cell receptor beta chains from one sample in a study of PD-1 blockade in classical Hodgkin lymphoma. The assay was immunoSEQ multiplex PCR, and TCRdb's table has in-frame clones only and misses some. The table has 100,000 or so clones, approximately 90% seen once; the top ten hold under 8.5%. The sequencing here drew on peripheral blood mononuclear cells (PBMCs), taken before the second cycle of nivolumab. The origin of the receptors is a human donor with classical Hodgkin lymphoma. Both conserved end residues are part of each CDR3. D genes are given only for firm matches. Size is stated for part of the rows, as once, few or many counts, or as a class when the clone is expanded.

DNA: TGTGCCAGCAGCGTAGGAGCCCCCTTGCTAAAACCAACTGAAGCTTTCTTT; CDR3: CASSVGAPLLKPTEAFF; D: .; length: 17; size: once; J: TRBJ1-1; V: TRBV9
DNA: TGTGCCAGCAGCCCACAGAGGGGAACTGAAGCTTTCTTT; CDR3: CASSPQRGTEAFF; D: .; length: 13; size: .; J: TRBJ1-1; V: TRBV7-9
DNA: TGTGCCAGCAGCTTACCCCCTCACCGGGGACAGCGGGATGAGCAGTTCTTC; CDR3: CASSLPPHRGQRDEQFF; D: .; length: 17; size: .; J: TRBJ2-1; V: TRBV11-2
DNA: TGTGCCAGCAGCTTAGCCGAGCGGGGGGCAGGGTACGAGCAGTACTTC; CDR3: CASSLAERGAGYEQYF; D: TRBD2; length: 16; size: once; J: TRBJ2-7; V: TRBV11-3
DNA: TGTGCCAGCAGCTTCGGATTCTACTCTGGAAACACCATATATTTT; CDR3: CASSFGFYSGNTIYF; D: .; length: 15; size: .; J: TRBJ1-3; V: TRBV7-8
DNA: TGTGCCAGCAGCTTAGTGAGGACAGGGTCACCAGATACGCAGTATTTT; CDR3: CASSLVRTGSPDTQYF; D: TRBD1; length: 16; size: once; J: TRBJ2-3; V: TRBV11-2
DNA: TGCGCCAGCAGCCAAGGGGACAGCAACTATGGCTACACCTTC; CDR3: CASSQGDSNYGYTF; D: TRBD1; length: 14; size: .; J: TRBJ1-2; V: TRBV4-1
DNA: TGTGCCACCAGCAGAGATAGCTTGTCCCTAGTAAACCACGAGCAGTACTTC; CDR3: CATSRDSLSLVNHEQYF; D: .; length: 17; size: .; J: TRBJ2-7; V: TRBV15
DNA: TGTGCCAGCAGCTTAGATTGGGTCTCCTTC; CDR3: CASSLDWVSF; D: .; length: 10; size: .; J: TRBJ1-2; V: TRBV7-9
DNA: TGTGCCTGGATAAGCGAGTATGGCTACACCTTC; CDR3: CAWISEYGYTF; D: .; length: 11; size: once; J: TRBJ1-2; V: TRBV30
DNA: TGTGCCATCAGTGAGCAAGGCCCTTATAATTCACCCCTCCACTTT; CDR3: CAISEQGPYNSPLHF; D: .; length: 15; size: .; J: TRBJ1-6; V: TRBV10-3
DNA: TGCAGTGTCCCGGACTACCTAACGCAGTATTTT; CDR3: CSVPDYLTQYF; D: .; length: 11; size: .; J: TRBJ2-3; V: TRBV20-1
DNA: TGCGCCAGCAGTGAAAAGTCCGGACAGGGGGGATATAGCAATCAGCCCCAGCATTTT; CDR3: CASSEKSGQGGYSNQPQHF; D: TRBD1; length: 19; size: .; J: TRBJ1-5; V: TRBV10-1
DNA: TGTGCCAGCTCACCGCAGGACAGGGGCCACTACACCTTC; CDR3: CASSPQDRGHYTF; D: TRBD1; length: 13; size: .; J: TRBJ1-2; V: TRBV18
DNA: TGTGCCAGCAGCCCCCGACTAGCGGGGGGTCGGGAGCAGTACTTC; CDR3: CASSPRLAGGREQYF; D: TRBD2; length: 15; size: .; J: TRBJ2-7; V: TRBV7-2
DNA: TGTGCCAGCAGCAGGCGACAGGGGAGCTCTGGAAACACCATATATTTT; CDR3: CASSRRQGSSGNTIYF; D: TRBD1; length: 16; size: .; J: TRBJ1-3; V: TRBV7-8
DNA: TGTGCCAGTAGTGATCCCCCAGGGGCTGACGGCTACACCTTC; CDR3: CASSDPPGADGYTF; D: .; length: 14; size: .; J: TRBJ1-2; V: TRBV19
DNA: TGTGCCAGCAAAGCTAGCGGGGGTTCCTACGAGCAGTACTTC; CDR3: CASKASGGSYEQYF; D: TRBD2; length: 14; size: .; J: TRBJ2-7; V: TRBV2
DNA: TGTGCCAGCAGGGACGCAGGACAGCCTAGGGACGAGCAGTACTTC; CDR3: CASRDAGQPRDEQYF; D: .; length: 15; size: .; J: TRBJ2-7; V: TRBV6-1
DNA: TGTGCCAGCAGCCTACAGACAGGGGCCTACGAGCAGTACTTC; CDR3: CASSLQTGAYEQYF; D: TRBD1; length: 14; size: .; J: TRBJ2-7; V: TRBV7-6
DNA: TGCGCCAGCAGTGAAATACAGGGGGAGACCCAGTACTTC; CDR3: CASSEIQGETQYF; D: TRBD1; length: 13; size: .; J: TRBJ2-5; V: TRBV10-1
DNA: TGTGCCAGCAGCTTAGGGGGCAGGGCGGACACTGAAGCTTTCTTT; CDR3: CASSLGGRADTEAFF; D: .; length: 15; size: once; J: TRBJ1-1; V: TRBV7-2
DNA: TGTGCCTGGAACGGAGACACTGAAGCTTTCTTT; CDR3: CAWNGDTEAFF; D: .; length: 11; size: once; J: TRBJ1-1; V: TRBV30
DNA: TGTGCCATATCAACGGAGTTTAGCACAGATACGCAGTATTTT; CDR3: CAISTEFSTDTQYF; D: .; length: 14; size: .; J: TRBJ2-3; V: TRBV2
DNA: TGTGCCAGCAGCTACTTAAGCGGGGGAGATTACAATGAGCAGTTCTTC; CDR3: CASSYLSGGDYNEQFF; D: TRBD2; length: 16; size: many; J: TRBJ2-1; V: TRBV7-3
DNA: TGTGCCAGCAGCTTGACAGGGGTTGGCTACACCTTC; CDR3: CASSLTGVGYTF; D: TRBD1; length: 12; size: .; J: TRBJ1-2; V: TRBV7-9
DNA: TGTGCCAGCAGCGGAAGGAGAAAAGAGACCCAGTACTTC; CDR3: CASSGRRKETQYF; D: .; length: 13; size: .; J: TRBJ2-5; V: TRBV7-2
DNA: TGTGCCAGCAGCCCCCGGACTAGCTTAGGAGAGCAGTACTTC; CDR3: CASSPRTSLGEQYF; D: TRBD2; length: 14; size: .; J: TRBJ2-7; V: TRBV7-9
DNA: TGTGCCAGCAGCGCCCGACAGGGCGAGGGCACTGAAGCTTTCTTT; CDR3: CASSARQGEGTEAFF; D: TRBD1; length: 15; size: .; J: TRBJ1-1; V: TRBV14
DNA: TGCGCCAGCAGCCAAGATTCGGGTACCTACGAGCAGTACTTC; CDR3: CASSQDSGTYEQYF; D: .; length: 14; size: .; J: TRBJ2-7; V: TRBV4-1
DNA: TGTGCCAGCAGCCAAGGGCGGGGTAGTGGCACTGAAGCTTTCTTT; CDR3: CASSQGRGSGTEAFF; D: .; length: 15; size: .; J: TRBJ1-1; V: TRBV7-3
DNA: TGTGCCAGCAGCCGTCGGACAGCAAATGAAAAACTGTTTTTT; CDR3: CASSRRTANEKLFF; D: .; length: 14; size: few; J: TRBJ1-4; V: TRBV14
DNA: TGTGCCAGCAGCTTGGGAGGATGGCGGGGATCCCACGAGCAGTACTTC; CDR3: CASSLGGWRGSHEQYF; D: .; length: 16; size: .; J: TRBJ2-7; V: TRBV5-6
DNA: TGTGCCAGCAGGGAAAGGGTCGGCTATGGCTACACCTTC; CDR3: CASRERVGYGYTF; D: .; length: 13; size: .; J: TRBJ1-2; V: TRBV6-5
DNA: TGTGCCAGCAGTTTGGGAACATTGGGTTACGAGCAGTACTTC; CDR3: CASSLGTLGYEQYF; D: .; length: 14; size: .; J: TRBJ2-7; V: TRBV27
DNA: TGTGCCAGTAGTATCGGGCAAAGTTACACTGAAGCTTTCTTT; CDR3: CASSIGQSYTEAFF; D: .; length: 14; size: .; J: TRBJ1-1; V: TRBV19
DNA: TGCAGTGCTGGTCGTCCCTATGGCTACACCTTC; CDR3: CSAGRPYGYTF; D: .; length: 11; size: .; J: TRBJ1-2; V: TRBV20-1
DNA: TGTGCCACCAGCAGAGATCGGGAGGCCGAGCAGTACTTC; CDR3: CATSRDREAEQYF; D: TRBD2; length: 13; size: .; J: TRBJ2-7; V: TRBV15
DNA: TGTGCCAGCAGTGAAGCGGGGGGGAGCTCCTACGAGCAGTACTTC; CDR3: CASSEAGGSSYEQYF; D: TRBD2; length: 15; size: .; J: TRBJ2-7; V: TRBV6-1
DNA: TGTGCCAGCAGCTTAGGGAGGACTCATACAGATACGCAGTATTTT; CDR3: CASSLGRTHTDTQYF; D: .; length: 15; size: once; J: TRBJ2-3; V: TRBV11-1
DNA: TGTGCCAGCAGCACTCGACAGGGTACTAGCACAGATACGCAGTATTTT; CDR3: CASSTRQGTSTDTQYF; D: .; length: 16; size: .; J: TRBJ2-3; V: TRBV21-1
DNA: TGCAGCGTCACAGCGGATTCTAACTATGGCTACACCTTC; CDR3: CSVTADSNYGYTF; D: .; length: 13; size: .; J: TRBJ1-2; V: TRBV29-1
DNA: TGTGCCAGCTCACCATTGAACTCCCCGAATGAGCAGTTCTTC; CDR3: CASSPLNSPNEQFF; D: .; length: 14; size: .; J: TRBJ2-1; V: TRBV18
DNA: TGTGCCAGCTCACCCGGAGGAGGGGTCGACGAGCAGTACTTC; CDR3: CASSPGGGVDEQYF; D: .; length: 14; size: .; J: TRBJ2-7; V: TRBV18
DNA: TGTGCCAGCAGCTTTCCAGCCCTCGGGATTACTGAAGCTTTCTTT; CDR3: CASSFPALGITEAFF; D: .; length: 15; size: .; J: TRBJ1-1; V: TRBV5-6
DNA: TGTGCCAGCAGACGACTAGCGGGGGTGTTGACCCAGTACTTC; CDR3: CASRRLAGVLTQYF; D: TRBD2; length: 14; size: .; J: TRBJ2-5; V: TRBV7-9
DNA: TGTGCCAGCAGCGGGCTAGGGCGCATGAACACTGAAGCTTTCTTT; CDR3: CASSGLGRMNTEAFF; D: .; length: 15; size: .; J: TRBJ1-1; V: TRBV13
DNA: TGTGCCACCAGCCCTAGGGGGCCGGGTGGATCCTATAATTCACCCCTCCACTTT; CDR3: CATSPRGPGGSYNSPLHF; D: TRBD1; length: 18; size: .; J: TRBJ1-6; V: TRBV15
DNA: TGTGCCAGCAGCCAAGATTGGACAGGGTCCGGGTATGGCTACACCTTC; CDR3: CASSQDWTGSGYGYTF; D: TRBD1; length: 16; size: once; J: TRBJ1-2; V: TRBV14
DNA: TGTGCTAGTGGTTTGGTAAGGCGAGGTCTTCAGGACTTC; CDR3: CASGLVRRGLQDF; D: .; length: 13; size: .; J: TRBJ2-5; V: TRBV12-5
DNA: TGTGCCAGCAGTTGGACACTAAAGGATTCTGGCTACACCTTC; CDR3: CASSWTLKDSGYTF; D: .; length: 14; size: .; J: TRBJ1-2; V: TRBV27
DNA: TGTGCCAGCAGAGCGACAGGTGATGAGCAGTTCTTC; CDR3: CASRATGDEQFF; D: .; length: 12; size: .; J: TRBJ2-1; V: TRBV7-9
DNA: TGTGCCTGGAGTCCGGCCTCCTTGGACAATGAGCAGTTCTTC; CDR3: CAWSPASLDNEQFF; D: .; length: 14; size: .; J: TRBJ2-1; V: TRBV30
DNA: TGTGCCAGCAGCCCGGACCCCCTTGGGCTAAGGAGCCCTCTAGCCAAAAACATTCAGTACTTC; CDR3: CASSPDPLGLRSPLAKNIQYF; D: .; length: 21; size: .; J: TRBJ2-4; V: TRBV9
DNA: TGTGCCAGCAGCTGGGAGGCAACTAATGAAAAACTGTTTTTT; CDR3: CASSWEATNEKLFF; D: .; length: 14; size: .; J: TRBJ1-4; V: TRBV7-6
DNA: TGCGCCAGCAGCCAAGCGGTTAAGGACCAGAGAGATGGCTACACCTTC; CDR3: CASSQAVKDQRDGYTF; D: .; length: 16; size: .; J: TRBJ1-2; V: TRBV4-1
DNA: TGTGCCAGCAGCTACTCCGGGACAGGGGGCCGGGAGCAGTACTTC; CDR3: CASSYSGTGGREQYF; D: TRBD1; length: 15; size: .; J: TRBJ2-7; V: TRBV7-2
DNA: TGTGCCAGCAGCTTAGCGCTTGGTACTATAGCCAAAAACATTCAGTACTTC; CDR3: CASSLALGTIAKNIQYF; D: .; length: 17; size: .; J: TRBJ2-4; V: TRBV7-8
DNA: TGTGCCAGCAGCCCTTACATGTTCTCTGGAAACACCATATATTTT; CDR3: CASSPYMFSGNTIYF; D: .; length: 15; size: .; J: TRBJ1-3; V: TRBV7-9